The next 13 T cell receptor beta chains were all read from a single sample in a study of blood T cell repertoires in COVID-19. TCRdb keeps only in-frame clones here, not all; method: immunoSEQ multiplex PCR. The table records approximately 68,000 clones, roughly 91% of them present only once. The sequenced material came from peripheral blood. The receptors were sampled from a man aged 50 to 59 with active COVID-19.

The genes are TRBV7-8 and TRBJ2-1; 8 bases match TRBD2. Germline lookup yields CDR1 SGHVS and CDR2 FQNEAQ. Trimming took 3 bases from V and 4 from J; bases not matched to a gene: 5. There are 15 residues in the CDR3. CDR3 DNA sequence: TGTGCCAGCAGCTTCGCGGGGGGCCGATACAATGAGCAGTTCTTC. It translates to CASSFAGGRYNEQFF.

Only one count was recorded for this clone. The CDR3 DNA sequence: TGTGCCAGCAGCTTAAAAGCGGGGGGGCCGCCCGGGGAGCTGTTTTTT. Its protein product is CASSLKAGGPPGELFF. The chain employs TRBV5-4 and TRBJ2-2; 10 bases are a match to TRBD2. There are 16 residues in the CDR3. V was pared by 2 bases and J by 6 bases, with 7 bases of the junction left unmatched. Germline V CDR1 and CDR2: SGHNT, YYREEE (reference sequence).

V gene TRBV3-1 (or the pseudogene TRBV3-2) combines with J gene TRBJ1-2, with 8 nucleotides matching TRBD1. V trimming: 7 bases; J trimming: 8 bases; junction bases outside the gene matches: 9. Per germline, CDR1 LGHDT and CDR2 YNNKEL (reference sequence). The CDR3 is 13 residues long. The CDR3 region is CASKRRQGLGYTF. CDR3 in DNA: TGTGCCAGCAAACGGAGACAGGGGTTAGGCTACACCTTC.

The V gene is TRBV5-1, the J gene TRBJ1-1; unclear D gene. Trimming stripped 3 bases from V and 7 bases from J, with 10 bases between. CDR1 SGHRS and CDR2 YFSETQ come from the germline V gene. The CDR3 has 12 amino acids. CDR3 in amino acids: CASSWASFEAFF. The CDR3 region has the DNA TGCGCCAGCAGCTGGGCTTCGTTTGAAGCTTTCTTT.

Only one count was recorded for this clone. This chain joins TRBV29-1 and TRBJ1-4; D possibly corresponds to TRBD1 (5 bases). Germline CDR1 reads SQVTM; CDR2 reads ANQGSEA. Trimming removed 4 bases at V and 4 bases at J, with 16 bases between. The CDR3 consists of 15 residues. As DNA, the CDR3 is TGCAGCGTTGTGGAAAGCAGGGCAATTAATGAAAAACTGTTTTTT. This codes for CSVVESRAINEKLFF.

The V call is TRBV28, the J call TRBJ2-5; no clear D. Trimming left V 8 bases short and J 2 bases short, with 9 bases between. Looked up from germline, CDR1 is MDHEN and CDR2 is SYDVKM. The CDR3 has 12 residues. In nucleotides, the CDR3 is TGTGCCAGCCAATCGAGTCAAGAGACCCAGTACTTC. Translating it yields CASQSSQETQYF.

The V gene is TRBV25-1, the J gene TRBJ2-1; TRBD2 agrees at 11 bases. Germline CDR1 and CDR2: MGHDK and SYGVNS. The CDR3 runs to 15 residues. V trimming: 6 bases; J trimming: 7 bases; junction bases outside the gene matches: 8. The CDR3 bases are TGTGCCAGCAGGATAGCGGGAGGGGGTGGTAATGAGCAGTTCTTC. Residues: CASRIAGGGGNEQFF. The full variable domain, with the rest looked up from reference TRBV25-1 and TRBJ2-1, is EADIYQTPRYLVIGTGKKITLECSQTMGHDKMYWYQQDPGMELHLIHYSYGVNSTEKGDLSSESTVSRIRTEHFPLTLESARPSHTSQYLCASRIAGGGGNEQFFGPGTRLTVL.

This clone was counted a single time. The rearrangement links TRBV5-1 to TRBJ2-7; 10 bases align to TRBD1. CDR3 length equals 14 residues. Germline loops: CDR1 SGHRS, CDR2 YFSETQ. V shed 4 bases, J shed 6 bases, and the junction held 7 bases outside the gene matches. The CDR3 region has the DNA TGCGCCAGCAGCAGGGGGACAGGGGTTCGCGAGCAGTACTTC. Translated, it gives CASSRGTGVREQYF.

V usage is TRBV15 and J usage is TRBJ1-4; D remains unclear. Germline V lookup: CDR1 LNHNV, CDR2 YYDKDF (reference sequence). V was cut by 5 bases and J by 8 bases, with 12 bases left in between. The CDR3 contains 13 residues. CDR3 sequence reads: CATSGGRAEKLFF. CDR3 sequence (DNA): TGTGCCACCAGCGGCGGGAGGGCCGAAAAACTGTTTTTT.

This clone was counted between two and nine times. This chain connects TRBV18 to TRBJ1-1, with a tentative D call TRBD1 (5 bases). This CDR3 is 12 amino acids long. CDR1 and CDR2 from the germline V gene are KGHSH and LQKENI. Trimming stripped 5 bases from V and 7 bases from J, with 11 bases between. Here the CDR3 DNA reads TGTGCCAGCTCAAGTCTCGGGGGTGAAGCTTTCTTT. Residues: CASSSLGGEAFF.

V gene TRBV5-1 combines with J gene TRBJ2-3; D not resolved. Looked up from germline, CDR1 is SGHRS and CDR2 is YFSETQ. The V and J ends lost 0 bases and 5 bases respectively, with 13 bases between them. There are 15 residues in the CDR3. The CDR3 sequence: CASSLGHSGGDTQYF. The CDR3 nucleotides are TGCGCCAGCAGCTTGGGACATTCAGGTGGAGATACGCAGTATTTT.

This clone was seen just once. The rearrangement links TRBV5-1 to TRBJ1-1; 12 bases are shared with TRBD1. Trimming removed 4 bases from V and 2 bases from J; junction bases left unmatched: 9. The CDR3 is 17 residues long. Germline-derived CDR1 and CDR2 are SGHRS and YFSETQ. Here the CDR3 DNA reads TGCGCCAGCAGCGCCGGGACAGGGGGCTTAGTTAACACTGAAGCTTTCTTT. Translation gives CASSAGTGGLVNTEAFF.

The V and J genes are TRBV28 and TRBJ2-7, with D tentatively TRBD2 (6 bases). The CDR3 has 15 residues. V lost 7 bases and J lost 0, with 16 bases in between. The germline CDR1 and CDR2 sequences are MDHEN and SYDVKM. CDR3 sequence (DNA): TGTGCCAGCACCGAAGGCGGGGTAGGCTCCTACGAGCAGTACTTC. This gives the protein CASTEGGVGSYEQYF.